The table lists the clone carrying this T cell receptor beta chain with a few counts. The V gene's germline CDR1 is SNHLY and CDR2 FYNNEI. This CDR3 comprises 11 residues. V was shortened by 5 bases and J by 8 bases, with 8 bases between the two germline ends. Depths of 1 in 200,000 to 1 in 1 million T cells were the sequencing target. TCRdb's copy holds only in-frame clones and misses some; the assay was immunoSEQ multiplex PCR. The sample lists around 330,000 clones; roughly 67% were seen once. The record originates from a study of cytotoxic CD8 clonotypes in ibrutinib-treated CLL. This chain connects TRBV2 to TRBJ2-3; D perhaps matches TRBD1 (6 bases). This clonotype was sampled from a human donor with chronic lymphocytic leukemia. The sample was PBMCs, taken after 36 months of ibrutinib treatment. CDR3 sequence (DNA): TGTGCCAGCAGTAACAGGGTTACGCAGTATTTT. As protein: CASSNRVTQYF.